These T cell receptor beta chains were read from a single sample in a study of cytomegalovirus exposure and HLA in healthy donors. Libraries were prepared by immunoSEQ multiplex PCR; TCRdb keeps only in-frame clonotypes and omits some of them. The sample includes around 140,000 clones, approximately 8.9% seen only once; the top ten take roughly 6.4%. Sequenced input: PBMCs. These receptors all stem from a woman in her thirties or forties in good health and CMV-seropositive. Each CDR3 is given with its conserved first and last residue. A D gene is named only where the DNA matches it firmly. A clone size is listed for some rows: how often the clone was seen (once, few, many), or a class if it is expanded.

D	V	size	J	CDR3	DNA
TRBD1	TRBV2	few	TRBJ1-5	CASGGTVGDQPQHF	TGTGCCAGCGGAGGGACAGTGGGCGATCAGCCCCAGCATTTT
NA	TRBV11-3	NA	TRBJ1-1	CASSFGPTGAGINTEAFF	TGTGCCAGCAGCTTCGGTCCCACAGGTGCAGGGATTAACACTGAAGCTTTCTTT
NA	TRBV5-1	NA	TRBJ2-6	CASSPGTQISGANVLTF	TGCGCCAGCAGCCCGGGGACTCAAATCTCTGGGGCCAACGTCCTGACTTTC
TRBD2	TRBV6-5	few	TRBJ2-3	CASSYGRGGRDTQYF	TGTGCCAGCAGTTACGGGCGGGGGGGCCGGGATACGCAGTATTTT
TRBD2	TRBV2	NA	TRBJ2-1	CASSLDGEIRGGEQFF	TGTGCCAGCAGTCTGGACGGAGAAATCCGGGGGGGAGAGCAGTTCTTC
NA	TRBV5-6	few	TRBJ1-4	CASSSSGFPHEKLFF	TGTGCCAGCAGCTCGTCGGGTTTTCCCCATGAAAAACTGTTTTTT
TRBD1	TRBV5-4	few	TRBJ1-6	CASSWGQGSNSPLHF	TGTGCCAGCAGCTGGGGACAGGGTTCCAATTCACCCCTCCACTTT
NA	TRBV27	NA	TRBJ2-6	CASSAQGLGANVLTF	TGTGCCAGCAGTGCCCAGGGGCTAGGGGCCAACGTCCTGACTTTC
TRBD1	TRBV5-1	NA	TRBJ2-7	CASSLEGTGSYEQYF	TGCGCCAGCAGCTTGGAGGGGACAGGGAGCTACGAGCAGTACTTC
NA	TRBV7-2	few	TRBJ1-1	CASSFSQGNTEAFF	TGTGCCAGCAGCTTTAGTCAGGGGAACACTGAAGCTTTCTTT
TRBD1	TRBV29-1	NA	TRBJ2-7	CSVTTGVDEQYF	TGCAGCGTTACGACAGGGGTAGACGAGCAGTACTTC
TRBD1	TRBV5-1	NA	TRBJ1-4	CASSLAPQGTNEKLFF	TGCGCCAGCAGCTTGGCACCACAGGGGACTAATGAAAAACTGTTTTTT
TRBD1	TRBV27	NA	TRBJ1-6	CASSNGDSNSPLHF	TGTGCCAGCAGCAACGGGGACAGTAATTCACCCCTCCACTTT
NA	TRBV6-6	NA	TRBJ1-3	CASSIGDPGNTIYF	TGTGCCAGCTCCATAGGGGATCCTGGAAACACCATATATTTT
NA	TRBV6-5	few	TRBJ1-2	CASSSLQGYGYTF	TGTGCCAGCAGTTCCCTACAGGGTTATGGCTACACCTTC
NA	TRBV10-2	NA	TRBJ2-5	CASSESVRVGAQETQYF	TGCGCCAGCAGTGAGTCGGTACGGGTGGGGGCCCAAGAGACCCAGTACTTC
TRBD1	TRBV18	NA	TRBJ1-2	CASSSGTDNYGYTF	TGTGCCAGCTCATCCGGGACAGACAACTATGGCTACACCTTC
TRBD2	TRBV4-1	NA	TRBJ2-1	CASSQDPGSGSSYNEQFF	TGCGCCAGCAGCCAAGATCCTGGTAGCGGGAGCTCCTACAATGAGCAGTTCTTC
TRBD1	TRBV2	NA	TRBJ1-2	CASSDQGADYGYTF	TGTGCCAGCAGTGACCAGGGGGCGGACTATGGCTACACCTTC
TRBD2	TRBV5-1	NA	TRBJ2-7	CASSLVGGEGSSSYEQYF	TGCGCCAGCAGCTTGGTGGGAGGGGAGGGTTCAAGCTCCTACGAGCAGTACTTC
TRBD2	TRBV10-3	NA	TRBJ2-7	CAIQTSGGNEQYF	TGTGCCATACAGACTAGCGGGGGGAACGAGCAGTACTTC
NA	TRBV6-5	few	TRBJ1-1	CALNQGHLNTEAFF	TGTGCCCTCAACCAGGGCCACTTGAACACTGAAGCTTTCTTT
TRBD2	TRBV6-1	few	TRBJ2-3	CASSASGGAPGTQYF	TGTGCCAGCAGTGCAAGCGGGGGGGCGCCGGGTACGCAGTATTTT
TRBD1	TRBV2	few	TRBJ2-2	CASTRQGPIPTGELFF	TGTGCCAGCACAAGACAGGGACCAATCCCCACCGGGGAGCTGTTTTTT
TRBD2	TRBV5-1	few	TRBJ2-7	CASSLDGTSGVDEQYF	TGCGCCAGCAGCTTGGACGGGACTAGCGGGGTTGACGAGCAGTACTTC
NA	TRBV5-1	few	TRBJ2-1	CASSLVGTIHNDQQFF	TGCGCCAGCAGCTTGGTGGGCACAATCCACAATGACCAGCAGTTCTTC
NA	TRBV7-9	few	TRBJ1-1	CASSQVGGGTEAFF	TGTGCCAGCAGCCAGGTGGGGGGGGGAACTGAAGCTTTCTTT
TRBD1	TRBV15	few	TRBJ2-7	CATSRELPGQAYEQYF	TGTGCCACCAGCAGAGAGCTACCGGGACAGGCCTACGAGCAGTACTTC
NA	TRBV5-4	NA	TRBJ1-1	CASSFLSGNTEAFF	TGTGCCAGCAGCTTTCTCTCCGGGAACACTGAAGCTTTCTTT
TRBD1	TRBV28	few	TRBJ1-1	CASSVRGQVRAFF	TGTGCCAGCAGTGTCAGGGGGCAGGTGCGAGCTTTCTTT
NA	TRBV11-2	few	TRBJ2-5	CASSHPTTRQGGTQYF	TGTGCCAGCAGCCATCCCACTACCCGACAGGGAGGGACCCAGTACTTC
TRBD1	TRBV10-3	NA	TRBJ2-2	CAIRVGQGAYTGELFF	TGTGCCATCAGAGTGGGACAGGGGGCCTACACCGGGGAGCTGTTTTTT
TRBD1	TRBV25-1	NA	TRBJ1-5	CARLASFDRDSNQPQHF	TGTGCCAGGTTGGCCTCTTTTGACAGGGATAGCAATCAGCCCCAGCATTTT
TRBD1	TRBV6-4	NA	TRBJ1-1	CASSDSTGVQNTEAFF	TGTGCCAGCAGTGACTCAACAGGGGTTCAGAACACTGAAGCTTTCTTT
NA	TRBV29-1	few	TRBJ1-2	CSVSNLDGYTF	TGCAGCGTCTCGAACCTAGACGGCTACACCTTC
NA	TRBV5-8	NA	TRBJ1-1	CASSFLLTALNTEAFF	TGTGCCAGCAGCTTTCTCTTGACAGCTTTGAACACTGAAGCTTTCTTT
TRBD2	TRBV5-5	NA	TRBJ2-5	CASSPLGSGASVKTQYF	TGTGCCAGCAGCCCTCTAGGTAGCGGGGCCTCCGTGAAGACCCAGTACTTC
TRBD1	TRBV7-2	few	TRBJ1-1	CASTGPGQGDTEAFF	TGTGCCAGCACCGGCCCGGGACAGGGGGACACTGAAGCTTTCTTT
NA	TRBV7-6	NA	TRBJ2-6	CASSALSDSGANVLTF	TGTGCCAGCAGCGCCTTAAGCGACTCTGGGGCCAACGTCCTGACTTTC
TRBD1	TRBV9	few	TRBJ2-7	CASSARDRGYEQYF	TGTGCCAGCAGCGCCCGGGACAGGGGCTACGAGCAGTACTTC
TRBD1	TRBV5-1	few	TRBJ2-5	CASSLVPGGRRETQYF	TGCGCCAGCAGCTTGGTCCCAGGGGGCCGTAGAGAGACCCAGTACTTC
NA	TRBV7-3	once	TRBJ2-1	CASSLNAGDWRNEQFF	TGTGCCAGCAGCTTAAACGCCGGGGATTGGAGGAATGAGCAGTTCTTC
NA	TRBV7-8	NA	TRBJ2-7	CASSLAGGSSSYEQYF	TGTGCCAGCAGCTTAGCCGGCGGGTCGAGCTCCTACGAGCAGTACTTC
TRBD2	TRBV11-1	once	TRBJ2-7	CASSVAGGTYEQYF	TGTGCCAGCAGCGTAGCGGGGGGTACCTACGAGCAGTACTTC
NA	TRBV29-1	few	TRBJ2-7	CSVEAQDYEQYF	TGCAGCGTTGAAGCTCAGGACTACGAGCAGTACTTC
TRBD1	TRBV5-1	NA	TRBJ1-5	CASSPGTVSNQPQHF	TGCGCCAGCAGCCCTGGGACAGTTAGCAATCAGCCCCAGCATTTT
TRBD2	TRBV7-2	NA	TRBJ2-3	CASSWSSGGVMSDTQYF	TGTGCCAGCAGCTGGTCTAGCGGGGGGGTTATGTCAGATACGCAGTATTTT
NA	TRBV2	few	TRBJ1-5	CASSVGESNQPQHF	TGTGCCAGCAGTGTAGGGGAAAGCAATCAGCCCCAGCATTTT
NA	TRBV18	few	TRBJ2-7	CASSLGGYEQYF	TGTGCCAGCTCCCTCGGAGGGTACGAGCAGTACTTC
NA	TRBV27	NA	TRBJ2-3	CASSPVVSSTDTQYF	TGTGCCAGCAGCCCCGTTGTTTCCAGCACAGATACGCAGTATTTT
TRBD1	TRBV4-1	few	TRBJ2-7	CASSQPGQGAYEQYF	TGCGCCAGCAGCCAACCGGGACAGGGAGCCTACGAGCAGTACTTC
NA	TRBV19	NA	TRBJ1-2	CAVREDSTYYGYTF	TGTGCCGTGCGAGAGGACAGTACTTACTATGGCTACACCTTC
TRBD1	TRBV27	NA	TRBJ2-5	CASSLRRGTGQETQYF	TGTGCCAGCAGTTTACGAAGGGGGACAGGGCAAGAGACCCAGTACTTC
NA	TRBV6-5	once	TRBJ2-1	CASRIQGPSYNEQFF	TGTGCCAGCAGGATACAGGGCCCGTCCTACAATGAGCAGTTCTTC
NA	TRBV7-6	few	TRBJ2-1	CASSLDPGSGYEQFF	TGTGCCAGCAGCCTCGACCCGGGGTCGGGATATGAGCAGTTCTTC
NA	TRBV7-2	NA	TRBJ1-1	CASSFVNTEAFF	TGTGCCAGCAGCTTCGTTAACACTGAAGCTTTCTTT
NA	TRBV7-8	few	TRBJ2-1	CASSHADVGALNGNEQFF	TGTGCCAGCAGCCACGCGGACGTGGGGGCGTTAAACGGCAATGAGCAGTTCTTC
TRBD1	TRBV5-6	NA	TRBJ2-7	CASSLAGDRGWGGEQYF	TGTGCCAGCAGCTTGGCAGGGGACAGGGGGTGGGGCGGGGAGCAGTACTTC
NA	TRBV6-1	NA	TRBJ1-1	CASRTANTEAFF	TGTGCCAGCAGAACAGCGAACACTGAAGCTTTCTTT